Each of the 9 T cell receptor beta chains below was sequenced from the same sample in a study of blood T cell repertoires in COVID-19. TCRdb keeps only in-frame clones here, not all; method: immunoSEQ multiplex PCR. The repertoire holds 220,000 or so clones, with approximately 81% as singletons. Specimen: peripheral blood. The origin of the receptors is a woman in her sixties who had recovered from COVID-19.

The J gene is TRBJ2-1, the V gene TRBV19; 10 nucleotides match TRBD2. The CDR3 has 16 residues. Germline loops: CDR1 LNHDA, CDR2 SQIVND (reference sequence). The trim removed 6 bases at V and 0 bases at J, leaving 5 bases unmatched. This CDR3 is CASSRTSGSSYNEQFF. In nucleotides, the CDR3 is TGTGCCAGTAGCCGGACTAGCGGAAGCTCCTACAATGAGCAGTTCTTC.

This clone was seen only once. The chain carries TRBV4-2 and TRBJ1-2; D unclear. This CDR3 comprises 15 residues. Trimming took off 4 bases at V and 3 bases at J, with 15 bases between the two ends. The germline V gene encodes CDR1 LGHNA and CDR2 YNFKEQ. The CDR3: CASSPQVSTDYGYTF. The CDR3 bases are TGTGCCAGCAGCCCGCAGGTGTCTACGGACTATGGCTACACCTTC.

The CDR3 DNA reads as TGCGCCAGCTGCGAGACTAGCGGTGTCGATGAGCAGTTCTTC. It codes for CASCETSGVDEQFF. The J gene is TRBJ2-1, the V gene TRBV5-1, with TRBD2 identical over 9 bases. CDR1 and CDR2 (germline): SGHRS, YFSETQ. After removal of 7 bases from V and 8 bases from J, the junction contained 10 bases not matched to a gene. The CDR3 has 14 amino acids. Full variable domain (outside the CDR3, taken from reference TRBV5-1 and TRBJ2-1): KAGVTQTPRYLIKTRGQQVTLSCSPISGHRSVSWYQQTPGQGLQFLFEYFSETQRNKGNFPGRFSGRQFSNSRSEMNVSTLELGDSALYLCASCETSGVDEQFFGPGTRLTVL.

In DNA form, the CDR3 reads TGCAGTGCTAGTCCAATACTAGCGGGGGGGCGATACGAGCAGTACTTC. As protein: CSASPILAGGRYEQYF. The rearrangement joins TRBV20-1 to TRBJ2-7; 13 nucleotides match TRBD2. The CDR3 is made up of 16 amino acids. CDR1 DFQATT and CDR2 SNEGSKA come from the germline V gene (reference sequence). V gave up 3 bases and J gave up 4 bases; unmatched junction bases: 9.

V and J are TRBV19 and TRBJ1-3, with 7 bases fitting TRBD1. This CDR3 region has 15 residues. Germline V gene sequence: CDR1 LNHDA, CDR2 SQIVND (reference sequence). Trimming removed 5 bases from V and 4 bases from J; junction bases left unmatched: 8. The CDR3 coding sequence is TGTGCCAGTAGTCCCGGGACAGCCCGCGGAAACACCATATATTTT. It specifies CASSPGTARGNTIYF.

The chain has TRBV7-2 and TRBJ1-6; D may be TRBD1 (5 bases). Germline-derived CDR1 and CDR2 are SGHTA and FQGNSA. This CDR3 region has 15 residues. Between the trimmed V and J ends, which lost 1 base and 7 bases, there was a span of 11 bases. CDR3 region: CASSLVTGGNSPLHF. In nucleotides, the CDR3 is TGTGCCAGCAGCTTAGTGACGGGGGGGAATTCACCCCTCCACTTT.

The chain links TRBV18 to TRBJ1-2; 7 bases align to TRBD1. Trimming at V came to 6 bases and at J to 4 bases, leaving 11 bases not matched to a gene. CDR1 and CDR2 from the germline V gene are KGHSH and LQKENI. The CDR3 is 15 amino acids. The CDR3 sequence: CASSLDRERGYGYTF. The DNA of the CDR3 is TGTGCCAGCTCGCTAGACAGGGAACGGGGCTATGGCTACACCTTC.

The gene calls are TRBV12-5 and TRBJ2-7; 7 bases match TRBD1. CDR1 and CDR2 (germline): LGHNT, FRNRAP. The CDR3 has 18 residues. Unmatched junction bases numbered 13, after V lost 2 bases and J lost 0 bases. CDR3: CASGLTHLGGQSSYEQYF. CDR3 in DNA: TGTGCTAGTGGTTTGACCCACTTAGGGGGCCAAAGCTCCTACGAGCAGTACTTC.

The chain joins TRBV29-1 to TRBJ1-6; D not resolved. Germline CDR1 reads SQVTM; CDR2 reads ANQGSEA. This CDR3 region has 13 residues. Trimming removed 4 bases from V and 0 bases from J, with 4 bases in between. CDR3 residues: CSVASSYNSPLHF. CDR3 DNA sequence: TGCAGCGTTGCCAGCTCCTATAATTCACCCCTCCACTTT.